Listed here are 8 T cell receptor beta chains from one sample, sequenced in a study of Graves' ophthalmopathy and Graves' hyperthyroidism. Amplification of the TCR beta CDR3 regions used RNA transcripts (as template). Second-round multiplex PCR came after a first-round RT-PCR that employed HTBI primers. MiXCR, applied by TCRdb to the multiplex PCR reads, yields one record per CDR3 protein. The sample includes 400,000 to 450,000 distinct CDR3 sequences, around 20% of them seen just once. The sample was peripheral blood. These receptors all come from a woman aged 18-29 years with stable Graves' hyperthyroidism.

This chain uses TRBV12-5 with TRBJ2-5, with 8 bases identical to TRBD2. Germline assignment: CDR1 LGHNT and CDR2 FRNRAP. CDR3 size: 16 residues. The V segment lost 2 bases and the J segment 4 bases; nucleotides outside the gene matches: 9. CDR3 nucleotide sequence: TGTGCTAGTGGTTTGATTCAGGTCCGGGGGGGAGAGACCCAGTACTTC. It yields the protein CASGLIQVRGGETQYF. Drawing the rest from reference TRBV12-5 and TRBJ2-5, the complete variable domain is DARVTQTPRHKVTEMGQEVTMRCQPILGHNTVFWYRQTMMQGLELLAYFRNRAPLDDSGMPKDRFSAEMPDATLATLKIQPSEPRDSAVYFCASGLIQVRGGETQYFGPGTRLLVL.

This clonotype has ten or more counts. The V gene is TRBV30, the J gene TRBJ1-1; a possible D gene is TRBD1 (5 bases). Germline CDR1 reads GTSNPN; CDR2 reads SVGIG (reference sequence). With 4 bases removed from V and 5 bases from J, the gap between germline ends came to 14 bases. The CDR3 loop spans 13 amino acids. The CDR3: CAWNPGEGTEAFF. The CDR3 DNA follows: TGTGCCTGGAATCCCGGGGAGGGGACTGAAGCTTTCTTT.

This clonotype was recorded a few times. This chain joins TRBV30 and TRBJ1-6, with no clear D. Germline V lookup: CDR1 GTSNPN, CDR2 SVGIG (reference sequence). This CDR3 region has 13 residues. Trimming cost V 1 base and J 7 bases, with 8 bases left between them. The CDR3 nucleotides are TGTGCCTGGAGTGCCCTATCGAATTCACCCCTCCACTTT. It yields the protein CAWSALSNSPLHF.

This clonotype was picked up many times. The chain links TRBV29-1 to TRBJ1-1; D is unclear. In germline, CDR1 is SQVTM, CDR2 ANQGSEA. The CDR3 runs to 11 residues. V lost 0 bases to trimming and J lost 3 bases, with 2 bases between them. CDR3 sequence reads: CSVEEDTEAFF. Here the CDR3 DNA reads TGCAGCGTTGAAGAGGACACTGAAGCTTTCTTT.

This clonotype was seen ten or more times. The chain combines TRBV9 with TRBJ2-7; D is uncertain. The CDR3 totals 14 residues. V was trimmed by 0 bases and J by 2 bases, leaving 9 bases between them. Germline assignment: CDR1 SGDLS and CDR2 YYNGEE. Here the CDR3 DNA reads TGTGCCAGCAGCGTAGAGTTGGGCCCCTACGAGCAGTACTTC. It codes for CASSVELGPYEQYF. Full variable domain (remainder filled in from reference TRBV9 and TRBJ2-7): DSGVTQTPKHLITATGQRVTLRCSPRSGDLSVYWYQQSLDQGLQFLIQYYNGEERAKGNILERFSAQQFPDLHSELNLSSLELGDSALYFCASSVELGPYEQYFGPGTRLTVT.

The sample holds many counts of this clonotype. The V gene is TRBV3-1, the J gene TRBJ2-5; D possibly matches TRBD1 or TRBD2 (6 bases each). V dropped 1 base and J dropped 5 bases, with 26 bases sitting between them. This CDR3 spans 19 amino acids. Germline CDR1 LGHDT, CDR2 YNNKEL (reference sequence). In DNA form, the CDR3 reads TGTGCCAGCAGCCAAGGCGAACGGGGGCGATTGCTAGAGGGGGAGACCCAGTACTTC. Translated, it gives CASSQGERGRLLEGETQYF.

The chain recombines TRBV10-3 with TRBJ2-7; TRBD2 aligns across 10 bases. The V and J ends lost 6 bases and 6 bases, in that order; junction bases with no gene match: 8. CDR3 length: 14 amino acids. Germline V lookup: CDR1 ENHRY, CDR2 SYGVKD. This CDR3 is CAIREQREGPEQYF. Here the CDR3 DNA reads TGTGCCATCAGGGAACAGCGGGAGGGCCCCGAGCAGTACTTC.

This clonotype was observed many times. The chain couples TRBV7-8 to TRBJ1-1; a possible D gene is TRBD1 (6 bases). The germline V gene encodes CDR1 SGHVS and CDR2 FQNEAQ. This CDR3 has 15 residues. Trimming removed 4 bases at V and 1 base at J, with 13 bases between. The CDR3: CASSSFRGRNTEAFF. As DNA, the CDR3 is TGTGCCAGCAGCTCTTTCAGGGGCCGGAACACTGAAGCTTTCTTT.